This paragraph covers one T cell receptor beta chain sequence. The antigen is unknown. These data originate in a study of cytomegalovirus exposure and HLA in healthy donors. The study's findings and limits: As was reported, the classifier diagnosed cytomegalovirus status with high specificity and sensitivity.

PCR primers comprised 60 Vbeta and 13 Jbeta primers. Data came from immunoSEQ multiplex PCR; TCRdb stores just in-frame clones and leaves some out. The sample shows approximately 200,000 clones, roughly four fifths of them seen only once. The TCR originated in a girl aged 2-10 years in good health and CMV-seronegative. The specimen was PBMCs.

The CDR3 protein is CAISDTQGPYGYTF. The CDR3 nucleotides are TGTGCCATCAGTGATACGCAGGGGCCCTATGGCTACACCTTC. This chain uses TRBV10-3 with TRBJ1-2; the D gene is possibly TRBD1 (6 bases). Trimming took 3 bases from V and 4 from J, leaving 12 bases between them. The V gene's germline CDR1 is ENHRY and CDR2 SYGVKD. This CDR3 contains 14 residues.